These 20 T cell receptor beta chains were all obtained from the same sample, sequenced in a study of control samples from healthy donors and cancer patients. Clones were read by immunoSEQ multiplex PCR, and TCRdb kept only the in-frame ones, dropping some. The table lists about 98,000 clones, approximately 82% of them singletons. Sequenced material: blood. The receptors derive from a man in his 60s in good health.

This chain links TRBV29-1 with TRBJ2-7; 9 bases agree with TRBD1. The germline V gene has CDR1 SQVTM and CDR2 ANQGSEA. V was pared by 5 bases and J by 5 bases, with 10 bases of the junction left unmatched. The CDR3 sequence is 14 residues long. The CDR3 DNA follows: TGCAGCGTTTCCCCGGGACAGGGTATTAACGAGCAGTACTTC. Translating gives CSVSPGQGINEQYF.

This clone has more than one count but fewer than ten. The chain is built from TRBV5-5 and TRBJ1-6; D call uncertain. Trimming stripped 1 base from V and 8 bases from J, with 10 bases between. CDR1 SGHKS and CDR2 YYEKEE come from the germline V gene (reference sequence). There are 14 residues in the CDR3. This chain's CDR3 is CASSLNALDSPLHF. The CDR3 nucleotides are TGTGCCAGCAGCTTGAACGCTCTAGATTCACCCCTCCACTTT.

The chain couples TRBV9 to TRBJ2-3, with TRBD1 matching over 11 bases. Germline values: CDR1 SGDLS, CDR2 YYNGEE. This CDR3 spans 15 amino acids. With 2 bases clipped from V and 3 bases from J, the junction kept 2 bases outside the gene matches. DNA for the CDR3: TGTGCCAGCAGCGTCGGGACAGGGGGGACAGATACGCAGTATTTT. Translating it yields CASSVGTGGTDTQYF.

The CDR3 DNA reads as TGTGCCAGCAGTTGGCCGGGGGTAAGCTCCTACGAGCAGTACTTC. This encodes CASSWPGVSSYEQYF. V usage is TRBV28 and J usage is TRBJ2-7; weak D call: TRBD2 (6 bases). The CDR3 totals 15 residues. The ends were cut back, 4 bases at V and 0 bases at J, with 13 bases in the middle. Germline CDR1 and CDR2: MDHEN and SYDVKM.

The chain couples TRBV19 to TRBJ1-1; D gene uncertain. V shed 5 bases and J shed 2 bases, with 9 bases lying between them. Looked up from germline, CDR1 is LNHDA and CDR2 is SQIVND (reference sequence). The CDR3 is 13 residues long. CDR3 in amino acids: CASSLADNTEAFF. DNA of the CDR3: TGTGCCAGTAGTCTGGCGGACAACACTGAAGCTTTCTTT. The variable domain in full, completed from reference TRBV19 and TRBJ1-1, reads DGGITQSPKYLFRKEGQNVTLSCEQNLNHDAMYWYRQDPGQGLRLIYYSQIVNDFQKGDIAEGYSVSREKKESFPLTVTSAQKNPTAFYLCASSLADNTEAFFGQGTRLTVV.

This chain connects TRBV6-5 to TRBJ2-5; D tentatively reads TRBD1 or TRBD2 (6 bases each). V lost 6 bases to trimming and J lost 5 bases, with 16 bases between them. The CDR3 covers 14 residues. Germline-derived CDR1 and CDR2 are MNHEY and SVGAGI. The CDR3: CASRRGENGETQYF. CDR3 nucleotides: TGTGCCAGCAGGAGGGGGGAGAATGGGGAGACCCAGTACTTC.

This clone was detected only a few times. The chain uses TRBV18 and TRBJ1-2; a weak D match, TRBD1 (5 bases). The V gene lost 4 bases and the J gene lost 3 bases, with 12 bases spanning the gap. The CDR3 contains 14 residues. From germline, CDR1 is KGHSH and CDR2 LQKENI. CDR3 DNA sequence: TGTGCCAGCTCACTGGACACGGCCTACTATGGCTACACCTTC. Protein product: CASSLDTAYYGYTF.

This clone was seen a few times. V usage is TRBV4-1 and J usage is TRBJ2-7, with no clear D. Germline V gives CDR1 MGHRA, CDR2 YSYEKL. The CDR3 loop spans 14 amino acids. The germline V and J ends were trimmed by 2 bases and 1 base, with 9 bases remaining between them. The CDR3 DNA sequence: TGCGCCAGCAGCCAACTATCCTATTCCTACGAGCAGTACTTC. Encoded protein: CASSQLSYSYEQYF.

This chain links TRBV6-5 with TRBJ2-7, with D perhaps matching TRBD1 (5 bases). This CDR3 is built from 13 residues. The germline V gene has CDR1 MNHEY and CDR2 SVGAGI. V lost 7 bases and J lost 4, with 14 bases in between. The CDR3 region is CASNRQGMYEQYF. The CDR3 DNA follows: TGTGCCAGCAACAGGCAGGGAATGTACGAGCAGTACTTC.

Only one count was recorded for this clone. The CDR3 region is CASSLKGHEQYF. The CDR3 nucleotides read TGCGCCAGCAGCTTAAAGGGTCACGAGCAGTACTTC. The V call is TRBV5-1, the J call TRBJ2-7; D unresolved. Trimming cost V 2 bases and J 5 bases, with 8 bases left between them. CDR3 size: 12 residues. CDR1 SGHRS and CDR2 YFSETQ come from the germline V gene.

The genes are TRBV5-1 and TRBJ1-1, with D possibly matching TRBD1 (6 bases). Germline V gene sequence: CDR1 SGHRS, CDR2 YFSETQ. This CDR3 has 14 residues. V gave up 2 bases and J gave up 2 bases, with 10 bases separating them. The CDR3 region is CASSFSGGNTEAFF. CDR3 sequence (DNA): TGCGCCAGCAGCTTTTCGGGGGGCAACACTGAAGCTTTCTTT.

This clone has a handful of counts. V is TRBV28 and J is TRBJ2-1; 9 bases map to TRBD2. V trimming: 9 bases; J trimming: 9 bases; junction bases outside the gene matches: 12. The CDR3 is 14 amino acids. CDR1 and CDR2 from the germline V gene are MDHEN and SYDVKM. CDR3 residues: CASKLAGDRGEQFF. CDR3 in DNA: TGTGCCAGTAAGTTAGCGGGAGATCGAGGTGAGCAGTTCTTC.

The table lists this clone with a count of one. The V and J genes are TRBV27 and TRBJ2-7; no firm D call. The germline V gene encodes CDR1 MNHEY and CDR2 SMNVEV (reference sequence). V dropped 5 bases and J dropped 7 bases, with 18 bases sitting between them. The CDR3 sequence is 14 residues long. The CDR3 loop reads CASSPNLQVWEQYF. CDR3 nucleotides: TGTGCCAGCAGTCCGAACTTACAAGTCTGGGAGCAGTACTTC.

The CDR3 reads CASSPQEGAQQPQHF. CDR3 bases: TGTGCCAGTAGTCCCCAGGAGGGGGCCCAACAGCCCCAGCATTTT. The V call is TRBV19, the J call TRBJ1-5; the match to TRBD1 covers 7 bases. The J segment lost 7 bases and the V segment lost 5 bases, leaving 11 bases of the junction unmatched. Germline CDR1 is LNHDA and CDR2 is SQIVND (reference sequence). The CDR3 covers 15 residues.

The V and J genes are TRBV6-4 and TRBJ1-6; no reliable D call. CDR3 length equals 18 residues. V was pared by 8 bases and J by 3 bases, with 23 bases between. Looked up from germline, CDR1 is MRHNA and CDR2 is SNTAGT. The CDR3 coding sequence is TGTGCCAGCCCCTTTTGGCCTGTTCTATGGTTCTATAATTCACCCCTCCACTTT. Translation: CASPFWPVLWFYNSPLHF.

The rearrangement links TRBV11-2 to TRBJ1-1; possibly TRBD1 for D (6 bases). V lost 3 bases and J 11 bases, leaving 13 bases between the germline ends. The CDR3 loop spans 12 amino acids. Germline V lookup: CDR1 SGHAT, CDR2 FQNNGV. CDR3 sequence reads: CASSLGAVGAFF. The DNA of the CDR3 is TGTGCCAGCAGCTTGGGGGCGGTAGGGGCTTTCTTT.

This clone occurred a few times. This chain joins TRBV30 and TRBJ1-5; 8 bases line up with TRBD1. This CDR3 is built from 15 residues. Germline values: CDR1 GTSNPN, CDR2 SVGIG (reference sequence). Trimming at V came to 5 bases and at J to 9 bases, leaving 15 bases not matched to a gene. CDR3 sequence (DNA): TGTGCCTGGCAGACAGGGGTCCTTTCTAATGGGCCCCAGCATTTT. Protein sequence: CAWQTGVLSNGPQHF. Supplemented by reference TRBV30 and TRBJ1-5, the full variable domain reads SQTIHQWPATLVQPVGSPLSLECTVEGTSNPNLYWYRQAAGRGLQLLFYSVGIGQISSEVPQNLSASRPQDRQFILSSKKLLLSDSGFYLCAWQTGVLSNGPQHFGDGTRLSIL.

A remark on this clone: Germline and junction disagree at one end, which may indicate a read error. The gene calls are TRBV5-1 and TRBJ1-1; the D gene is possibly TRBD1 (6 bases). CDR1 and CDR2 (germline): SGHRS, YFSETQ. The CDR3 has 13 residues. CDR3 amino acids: CTSSLNRETEAFF. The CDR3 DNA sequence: TGCACCAGCAGCTTGAACAGGGAGACTGAAGCTTTCTTT.

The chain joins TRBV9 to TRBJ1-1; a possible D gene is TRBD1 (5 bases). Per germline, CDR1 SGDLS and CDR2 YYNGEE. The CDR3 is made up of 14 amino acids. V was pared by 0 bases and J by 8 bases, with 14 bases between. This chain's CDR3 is CASSVVSRDWEAFF. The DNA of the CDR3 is TGTGCCAGCAGCGTAGTAAGCAGGGACTGGGAAGCTTTCTTT.

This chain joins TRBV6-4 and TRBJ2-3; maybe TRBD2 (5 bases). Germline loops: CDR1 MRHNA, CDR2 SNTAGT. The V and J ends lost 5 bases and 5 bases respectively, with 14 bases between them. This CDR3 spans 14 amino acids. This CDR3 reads CASSLRAEGDTQYF. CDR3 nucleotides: TGTGCCAGCAGTTTGCGGGCCGAGGGAGATACGCAGTATTTT.